One sample yielded the 7 T cell receptor beta chains listed below, sequenced in a study of blood T cell repertoires in COVID-19. Assay: immunoSEQ multiplex PCR; the TCRdb copy retains only in-frame clones and omits some. The sample contains around 450,000 clones, 80% to 95% of which appear only once. Material: PBMCs or T cells enriched from blood (not recorded which). The source is a man aged 18 to 35 who had recovered from COVID-19.

The chain uses TRBV3-1 (or the pseudogene TRBV3-2) and TRBJ2-1; 10 bases fit TRBD2. The ends lost 4 bases at V and 6 bases at J; junction bases unmatched: 6. The CDR3 spans 15 residues. CDR1 is LGHDT and CDR2 is YNNKEL in the germline V gene (reference sequence). As DNA, the CDR3 is TGTGCCAGCAGCCCAGCGGGAGGGCTTGTCAATGAGCAGTTCTTC. Amino acids: CASSPAGGLVNEQFF.

This chain links TRBV25-1 with TRBJ1-2; D is unresolved. V was pared by 1 base and J by 8 bases, with 8 bases between. The CDR3 is 12 amino acids. Germline assignment: CDR1 MGHDK and CDR2 SYGVNS. For the CDR3, the DNA is TGTGCCAGCAGTGAATCAGATGGCGGCTACACCTTC. Protein: CASSESDGGYTF.

This chain links TRBV11-2 with TRBJ2-1, with a possible D match to TRBD2 (6 bases). The ends were cut back, 2 bases at V and 0 bases at J, with 14 bases in the middle. Germline CDR1 reads SGHAT; CDR2 reads FQNNGV. This CDR3 has 17 residues. CDR3 sequence: CASSLLGLASSYNEQFF. For the CDR3, the DNA is TGTGCCAGCAGCTTACTCGGCCTAGCGTCCTCCTACAATGAGCAGTTCTTC.

The chain links TRBV5-1 to TRBJ1-6, with TRBD1 identical over 8 bases. The germline V gene encodes CDR1 SGHRS and CDR2 YFSETQ. The CDR3 covers 16 residues. V was clipped by 0 bases and J by 5 bases; unmatched bases: 4. In DNA form, the CDR3 reads TGCGCCAGCAGCTTGGGGCAGGGGGCCGATAATTCACCCCTCCACTTT. Protein: CASSLGQGADNSPLHF.

The CDR3 region is CASGREKLFF. Written as DNA, the CDR3 is TGTGCCAGCGGACGGGAGAAACTGTTTTTT. The chain carries TRBV19 and TRBJ1-4; D remains unclear. The germline V gene encodes CDR1 LNHDA and CDR2 SQIVND (reference sequence). This CDR3 is 10 amino acids long. The germline V and J ends were trimmed by 9 bases and 11 bases, with 10 bases remaining between them.

The chain links TRBV3-1 (or the pseudogene TRBV3-2) to TRBJ2-5; 7 nucleotides agree with TRBD2. V lost 4 bases to trimming and J lost 7 bases; unmatched junction nucleotides: 9. This CDR3 region has 14 residues. Germline-derived CDR1 and CDR2 are LGHDT and YNNKEL (reference sequence). CDR3 amino acids: CASSRSAGSATQYF. The CDR3 nucleotides read TGTGCCAGCAGCCGTTCAGCGGGGAGTGCGACCCAGTACTTC.

The rearrangement joins TRBV19 to TRBJ1-3; no clear D. Germline loops: CDR1 LNHDA, CDR2 SQIVND (reference sequence). The CDR3 is 13 amino acids. The V end lost 3 bases, the J end lost 0 bases, and 3 bases lay between the germline ends. The CDR3 spells CASSISSGNTIYF. In nucleotides, the CDR3 is TGTGCCAGTAGTATCAGCTCTGGAAACACCATATATTTT.